This entry lists 28 T cell receptor beta chains sequenced from one sample in a study of CD8+CD57+ T cells in acquired aplastic anemia. By flow cytometry, patients selected for sequencing had shown an expansion of CD8+CD57+ cells. For CDR3 and TCR beta VDJ profiling, genomic DNA was the template used. TCRdb independently ran MiXCR on the reads; one entry per CDR3 protein. The sample consists of 200,000 to 250,000 distinct CDR3 sequences, about 62% of them appearing once. Sequencing was carried out using sorted CD4+, CD8+, or CD8+CD57+ T cells (not recorded which) from PBMCs. All receptors derive from a human donor with aplastic anemia.

This chain connects TRBV29-1 to TRBJ2-3, with 7 bases that match TRBD2. From germline, CDR1 is SQVTM and CDR2 ANQGSEA. The ends lost 2 bases at V and 1 base at J; junction bases unmatched: 3. The CDR3 loop spans 14 amino acids. CDR3: CSVEKGRGTDTQYF. The CDR3 nucleotides read TGCAGCGTTGAAAAGGGGAGGGGCACAGATACGCAGTATTTT.

The table lists this clonotype with a few counts. The chain combines TRBV4-1 with TRBJ1-2; 10 bases align to TRBD1. With 2 bases clipped from V and 8 bases from J, the junction kept 5 bases outside the gene matches. Germline V gene sequence: CDR1 MGHRA, CDR2 YSYEKL. The CDR3 is 14 amino acids. This chain's CDR3 is CASSQPTGGEGYTF. CDR3 nucleotides: TGCGCCAGCAGCCAACCGACAGGGGGCGAGGGCTACACCTTC.

The gene calls are TRBV2 and TRBJ1-5; possibly TRBD1 for D (5 bases). Germline CDR1 and CDR2: SNHLY and FYNNEI. V shed 2 bases and J shed 4 bases, with 12 bases lying between them. CDR3 length equals 15 residues. The CDR3 here is CASSEQQALNQPQHF. CDR3 bases: TGTGCCAGCAGTGAACAACAGGCCCTGAATCAGCCCCAGCATTTT.

Here the CDR3 DNA reads TGTGCCAGCAGTACCAACACAGGGGATACGCAGTATTTT. This sequence encodes CASSTNTGDTQYF. This chain links TRBV2 with TRBJ2-3; TRBD1 might be the D (6 bases). Between the trimmed V and J ends, which lost 5 bases and 6 bases, there was a span of 12 bases. There are 13 residues in the CDR3. CDR1 is SNHLY and CDR2 is FYNNEI in the germline V gene.

This clonotype was seen more than once but under ten times. The chain joins TRBV15 to TRBJ2-1; 9 nucleotides match TRBD1. Germline values: CDR1 LNHNV, CDR2 YYDKDF (reference sequence). V shed 2 bases and J 1 base; nucleotides not matched to a gene: 3. The CDR3 extends over 16 amino acids. This chain's CDR3 is CATSRTGGRSYNEQFF. CDR3 in DNA: TGTGCCACCAGCAGAACAGGGGGCCGATCCTACAATGAGCAGTTCTTC.

V and J are TRBV5-6 and TRBJ2-5, with a tentative D call TRBD2 (6 bases). V was shortened by 2 bases and J by 1 base, with 9 bases between the two germline ends. The CDR3 covers 14 residues. Germline V gives CDR1 SGHDT, CDR2 YYEEEE. The DNA for the CDR3 is TGTGCCAGCAGCTTCGGGGGATTCCAAGAGACCCAGTACTTC. This encodes CASSFGGFQETQYF.

The rearrangement links TRBV30 to TRBJ1-1, with D hard to call. The CDR3 loop spans 13 amino acids. V was shortened by 0 bases and J by 8 bases, with 13 bases between the two germline ends. Germline CDR1 GTSNPN, CDR2 SVGIG (reference sequence). CDR3 sequence: CAWSVIRSDEAFF. The CDR3 coding sequence is TGTGCCTGGAGTGTAATCCGGTCAGACGAAGCTTTCTTT.

The V call is TRBV20-1, the J call TRBJ1-4; D possibly corresponds to TRBD1 (5 bases). CDR1 is DFQATT and CDR2 is SNEGSKA in the germline V gene (reference sequence). CDR3 length equals 14 residues. V was clipped by 4 bases and J by 10 bases, with 19 bases between them. CDR3 nucleotides: TGCAGTGCTAAAATCGGGACCGCGCCGGGAAAACTGTTTTTT. Protein sequence: CSAKIGTAPGKLFF.

Only a few counts were recorded for this clonotype. The chain carries TRBV15 and TRBJ2-7; TRBD1 is a possible D gene (6 bases). The germline gives CDR1 LNHNV, CDR2 YYDKDF (reference sequence). Trimming took 3 bases from V and 6 from J, leaving 12 bases between them. The CDR3 is 13 residues long. DNA of the CDR3: TGTGCCACCAGCAGCCGGGTAGGGGGCGAGCAGTACTTC. Translating it yields CATSSRVGGEQYF.

J is TRBJ2-5 and V is TRBV4-2; D not resolved. V was cut by 6 bases and J by 3 bases, with 23 bases left in between. The CDR3 runs 17 residues. Germline CDR1 is LGHNA and CDR2 is YNFKEQ. The CDR3 sequence is CASRPLWVPSSEETQYF. In nucleotides, the CDR3 is TGTGCCAGCAGACCACTGTGGGTCCCCTCCTCGGAAGAGACCCAGTACTTC.

The chain recombines TRBV20-1 with TRBJ1-2, with a tentative D call TRBD1 (6 bases). V was pared by 3 bases and J by 0 bases, with 17 bases between. CDR1 is DFQATT and CDR2 is SNEGSKA in the germline V gene (reference sequence). The CDR3 covers 16 residues. The CDR3 sequence is CSARDGTRISNYGYTF. DNA for the CDR3: TGCAGTGCTAGGGACGGGACAAGGATATCTAACTATGGCTACACCTTC.

The chain carries TRBV9 and TRBJ2-3, with 10 positions matching TRBD2. Trimming cost V 0 bases and J 0 bases; bases outside gene matches: 4. The V gene's germline CDR1 is SGDLS and CDR2 YYNGEE. The CDR3 has 17 amino acids. The CDR3 DNA is TGTGCCAGCAGCGTAGGGACTAGCGGAGCTAGCACAGATACGCAGTATTTT. Protein: CASSVGTSGASTDTQYF.

A note on this clonotype: The junction and the germline gene differ at one end; a read error may be behind it. This chain joins TRBV24-1 and TRBJ2-3; D perhaps matches TRBD2 (7 bases). Germline assignment: CDR1 KGHDR and CDR2 SFDVKD. There are 15 residues in the CDR3. The CDR3 DNA is TGTGCCAGCAGTGAGGGGGGGGGGCCGATAGATACGCAGTATTTT. This encodes CASSEGGGPIDTQYF.

This clonotype showed up just a few times. The chain links TRBV25-1 to TRBJ2-7; D is unresolved. The V and J ends lost 2 bases and 5 bases respectively, with 16 bases between them. This CDR3 region has 15 residues. The V gene's germline CDR1 is MGHDK and CDR2 SYGVNS. CDR3 DNA: TGTGCCAGCAGTGAACGGATGGGCATCATCGACGAGCAGTACTTC. Residues: CASSERMGIIDEQYF.

J is TRBJ1-6 and V is TRBV28, with unresolved D. Germline values: CDR1 MDHEN, CDR2 SYDVKM. CDR3 length: 12 amino acids. V shed 5 bases and J shed 8 bases, with 7 bases lying between them. CDR3: CASSISYSPLHF. CDR3 in DNA: TGTGCCAGCAGTATATCCTATTCACCCCTCCACTTT.

This clonotype was detected only a few times. V gene TRBV7-9 combines with J gene TRBJ1-1, with D perhaps TRBD1 (5 bases). CDR3 size: 14 residues. In germline, CDR1 is SEHNR, CDR2 FQNEAQ (reference sequence). V lost 1 base, J lost 4 bases, and 10 bases lay in between. CDR3 sequence reads: CASSLEPGGTEAFF. The DNA for the CDR3 is TGTGCCAGCAGCTTAGAGCCGGGGGGCACTGAAGCTTTCTTT.

The V gene is TRBV10-3, the J gene TRBJ1-3; TRBD1 is a possible D gene (6 bases). Germline CDR1 reads ENHRY; CDR2 reads SYGVKD. V was shortened by 2 bases and J by 0 bases, with 11 bases between the two germline ends. The CDR3 is made up of 16 amino acids. In DNA, the CDR3 is TGTGCCATCAGTGAGATGGGGGGGCACTCTGGAAACACCATATATTTT. Its translation is CAISEMGGHSGNTIYF.

V is TRBV5-1 and J is TRBJ1-2, with unresolved D. CDR3 length: 14 residues. Germline CDR1 reads SGHRS; CDR2 reads YFSETQ. The V and J ends lost 2 bases and 0 bases respectively, with 8 bases between them. The CDR3 DNA reads as TGCGCCAGCAGCTTCACAGCACCTAACTATGGCTACACCTTC. This codes for CASSFTAPNYGYTF.

The genes are TRBV6-6 and TRBJ2-3; D is ambiguous. CDR1 and CDR2 (germline): MNHNY, SVGAGI (reference sequence). This CDR3 region has 11 residues. Trimming left V 11 bases short and J 6 bases short, with 12 bases between. The CDR3 DNA follows: TGTGCCGGGAAGAAGGCTGATACGCAGTATTTT. The encoded protein is CAGKKADTQYF.

This clonotype showed up many times. CDR3 sequence (DNA): TGCAGTGCTAGAGATCCGGACTCCCACCAAGAGACCCAGTACTTC. Protein: CSARDPDSHQETQYF. The gene calls are TRBV20-1 and TRBJ2-5, with D maybe TRBD2 (5 bases). This CDR3 is built from 15 residues. Germline V gene data show CDR1 as DFQATT and CDR2 as SNEGSKA (reference sequence). V lost 0 bases to trimming and J lost 0 bases, with 11 bases between them.

This clonotype was seen only a few times. This chain links TRBV7-2 with TRBJ2-2; D is unclear. The V gene's germline CDR1 is SGHTA and CDR2 FQGNSA. The CDR3 extends over 12 amino acids. The germline V and J ends were trimmed by 7 bases and 6 bases, with 9 bases remaining between them. In nucleotides, the CDR3 is TGTGCCAGCAACTCCCGTGCCGGGGAGCTGTTTTTT. It encodes CASNSRAGELFF.

V gene TRBV7-3 combines with J gene TRBJ2-5, with D perhaps matching TRBD1 or TRBD2 (5 bases each). This CDR3 has 14 amino acids. Per germline, CDR1 SGHTA and CDR2 FQGTGA. V was cut by 2 bases and J by 6 bases, with 13 bases left in between. CDR3 protein: CASSLGGQLQTQYF. In DNA, the CDR3 is TGTGCCAGCAGCTTAGGAGGACAACTGCAGACCCAGTACTTC.

The chain has TRBV19 and TRBJ1-4; 11 nucleotides line up with TRBD1. Germline assignment: CDR1 LNHDA and CDR2 SQIVND (reference sequence). The CDR3 is made up of 15 amino acids. J was trimmed by 8 bases and V by 8 bases; bases with no gene match: 10. CDR3 DNA sequence: TGTGCCAGTCAAAGGACAGGGGGCGCACGGGAAAAACTGTTTTTT. Translating gives CASQRTGGAREKLFF.

V usage is TRBV5-8 and J usage is TRBJ1-1; D unresolved. The CDR3 has 13 residues. V lost 5 bases to trimming and J lost 8 bases, with 16 bases between them. CDR1 and CDR2 from the germline V gene are SGHTS and YDEGEE. The DNA for the CDR3 is TGTGCCAGCAGGTTAAATGTTGTTGGGGAAGCTTTCTTT. Translated: CASRLNVVGEAFF.

The chain combines TRBV24-1 with TRBJ2-7; TRBD1 aligns across 7 bases. Germline V gives CDR1 KGHDR, CDR2 SFDVKD. CDR3 length: 14 residues. The trim removed 4 bases at V and 7 bases at J, leaving 9 bases unmatched. CDR3: CATSDPTGLGEQYF. In DNA, the CDR3 is TGTGCCACCAGTGACCCGACAGGGTTGGGGGAGCAGTACTTC.

This clonotype was seen repeatedly, ten times or more. The chain carries TRBV10-3 and TRBJ2-5; D gene uncertain. Trimming stripped 0 bases from V and 2 bases from J, with 13 bases between. The germline V gene encodes CDR1 ENHRY and CDR2 SYGVKD. CDR3 length equals 16 residues. Written as DNA, the CDR3 is TGTGCCATCAGTGAGTCTGAACCACGTGGGCAAGAGACCCAGTACTTC. Protein: CAISESEPRGQETQYF.

In its sample, this clonotype was seen many times. J is TRBJ2-7 and V is TRBV12-3 or TRBV12-4; TRBD2 is a possible D gene (6 bases). Trimming pared 8 bases from V and 3 bases from J, leaving 20 bases between. The CDR3 is made up of 15 amino acids. CDR3 sequence: CASGSQGLGGYEQYF. CDR3 sequence (DNA): TGTGCCAGCGGATCTCAGGGCCTCGGGGGCTACGAGCAGTACTTC.

This chain links TRBV2 with TRBJ2-2; the match to TRBD2 covers 8 bases. Germline CDR1 and CDR2: SNHLY and FYNNEI. CDR3 length equals 14 residues. With V trimmed by 5 bases and J by 4 bases, 3 bases remained unmatched. Here the CDR3 reads CASSRGLATGELFF. In DNA, the CDR3 is TGTGCCAGCAGTCGCGGACTAGCCACCGGGGAGCTGTTTTTT.